The present TCR beta chain was sequenced within a study of cytomegalovirus exposure and HLA in healthy donors. Study summary: The 120 or so validation repertoires were produced on the same platform as the 670 or so repertoires of the first cohort. This was reported in a later analysis.

In regard to this clone: The antigen remains undetermined.

Points from the study as a whole: Using the classifier, cytomegalovirus status was reportedly diagnosed with high specificity and sensitivity.

The CDR3 has 17 amino acids. Trimming at V came to 5 bases and at J to 0 bases, leaving 8 bases not matched to a gene. CDR1 is SGHAT, CDR2 FQNNGV, per germline. The data were produced by immunoSEQ multiplex PCR, yet TCRdb's version contains in-frame clones alone and is incomplete. The sample yields over 150,000 clones, under 90% seen once. The sequence came from a man younger than 35 in good health and CMV-seropositive. This chain joins TRBV11-2 and TRBJ1-2; the match to TRBD1 covers 11 bases. The sample consisted of PBMCs. The CDR3 nucleotides read TGTGCCAGCAGCCCCTTAACGGGACAGGGGGCTAACTATGGCTACACCTTC. Amino acid sequence: CASSPLTGQGANYGYTF.